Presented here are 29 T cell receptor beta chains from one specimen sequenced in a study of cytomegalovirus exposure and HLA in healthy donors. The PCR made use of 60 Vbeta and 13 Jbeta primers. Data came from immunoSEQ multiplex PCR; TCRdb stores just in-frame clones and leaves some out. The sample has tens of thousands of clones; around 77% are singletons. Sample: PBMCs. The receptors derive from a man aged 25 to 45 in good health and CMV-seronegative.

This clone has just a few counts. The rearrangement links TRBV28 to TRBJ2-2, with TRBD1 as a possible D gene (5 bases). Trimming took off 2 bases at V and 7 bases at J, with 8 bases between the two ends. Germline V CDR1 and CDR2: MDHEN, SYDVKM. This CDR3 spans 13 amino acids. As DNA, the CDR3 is TGTGCCAGCAGTTTAAGGGGTAACGGGGAGCTGTTTTTT. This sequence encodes CASSLRGNGELFF.

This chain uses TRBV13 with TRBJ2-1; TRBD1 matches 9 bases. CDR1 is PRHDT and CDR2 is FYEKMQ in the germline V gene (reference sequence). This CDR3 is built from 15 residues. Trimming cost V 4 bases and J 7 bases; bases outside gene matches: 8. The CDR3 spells CASSSTGGKWNEQFF. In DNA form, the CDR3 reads TGTGCCAGCAGCTCCACAGGGGGCAAATGGAATGAGCAGTTCTTC.

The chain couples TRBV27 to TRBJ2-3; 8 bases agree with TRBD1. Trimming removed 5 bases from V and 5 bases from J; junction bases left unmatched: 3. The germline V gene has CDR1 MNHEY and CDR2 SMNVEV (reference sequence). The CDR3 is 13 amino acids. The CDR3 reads CASSRDRKDTQYF. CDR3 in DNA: TGTGCCAGCAGTCGGGACAGGAAAGATACGCAGTATTTT.

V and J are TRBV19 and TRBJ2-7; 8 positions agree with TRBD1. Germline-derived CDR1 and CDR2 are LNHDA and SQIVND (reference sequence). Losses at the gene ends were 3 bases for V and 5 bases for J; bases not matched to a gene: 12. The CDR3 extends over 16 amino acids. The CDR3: CASSIHGGTGPNEQYF. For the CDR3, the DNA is TGTGCCAGTAGTATCCATGGCGGGACAGGTCCTAACGAGCAGTACTTC.

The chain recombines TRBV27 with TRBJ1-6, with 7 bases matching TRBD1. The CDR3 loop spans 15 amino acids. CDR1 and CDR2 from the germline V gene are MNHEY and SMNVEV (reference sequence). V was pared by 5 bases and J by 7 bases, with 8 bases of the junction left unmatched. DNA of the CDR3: TGTGCCAGCAGTCCCTGGACAGGAAACAATTCACCCCTCCACTTT. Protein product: CASSPWTGNNSPLHF.

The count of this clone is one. DNA for the CDR3: TGCGCCAGCAGCCCCCAAGCGGGAGATGGCTACACCTTC. This gives the protein CASSPQAGDGYTF. This rearrangement joins TRBV5-1 to TRBJ1-2; D remains ambiguous. From germline, CDR1 is SGHRS and CDR2 YFSETQ. The CDR3 runs 13 residues. Trimming stripped 4 bases from V and 6 bases from J, with 13 bases between.

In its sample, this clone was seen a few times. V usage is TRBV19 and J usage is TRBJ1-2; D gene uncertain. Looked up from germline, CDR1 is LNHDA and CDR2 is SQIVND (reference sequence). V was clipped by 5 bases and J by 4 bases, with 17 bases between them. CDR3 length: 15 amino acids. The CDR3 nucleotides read TGTGCCAGTAGTCCCCAAGCGGCAGTAAGCTATGGCTACACCTTC. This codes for CASSPQAAVSYGYTF.

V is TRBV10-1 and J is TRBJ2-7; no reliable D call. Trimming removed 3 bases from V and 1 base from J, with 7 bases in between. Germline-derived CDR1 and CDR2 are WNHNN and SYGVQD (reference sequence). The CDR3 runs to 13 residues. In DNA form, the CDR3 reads TGCGCCAGCAGTGATCCAGGTTCCTACGAGCAGTACTTC. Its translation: CASSDPGSYEQYF.

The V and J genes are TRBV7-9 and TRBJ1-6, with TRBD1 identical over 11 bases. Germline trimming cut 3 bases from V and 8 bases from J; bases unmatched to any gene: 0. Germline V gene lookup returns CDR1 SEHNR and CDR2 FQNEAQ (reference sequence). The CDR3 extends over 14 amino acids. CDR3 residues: CASSLGQGDSPLHF. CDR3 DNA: TGTGCCAGCAGCTTGGGACAGGGGGATTCACCCCTCCACTTT.

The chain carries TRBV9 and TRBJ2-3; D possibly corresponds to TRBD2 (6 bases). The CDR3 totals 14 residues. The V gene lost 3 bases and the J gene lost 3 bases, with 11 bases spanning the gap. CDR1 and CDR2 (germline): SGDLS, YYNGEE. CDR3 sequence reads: CASSAWTTTDTQYF. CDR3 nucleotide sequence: TGTGCCAGCAGCGCATGGACTACTACAGATACGCAGTATTTT. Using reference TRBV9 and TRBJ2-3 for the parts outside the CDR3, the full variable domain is DSGVTQTPKHLITATGQRVTLRCSPRSGDLSVYWYQQSLDQGLQFLIQYYNGEERAKGNILERFSAQQFPDLHSELNLSSLELGDSALYFCASSAWTTTDTQYFGPGTRLTVL.

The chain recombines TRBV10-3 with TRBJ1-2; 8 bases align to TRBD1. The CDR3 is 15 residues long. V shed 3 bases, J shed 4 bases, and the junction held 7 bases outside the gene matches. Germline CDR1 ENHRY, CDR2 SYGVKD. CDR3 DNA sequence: TGTGCCATCAGTGACCTCGGACAGGGCGGCTATGGCTACACCTTC. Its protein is CAISDLGQGGYGYTF.

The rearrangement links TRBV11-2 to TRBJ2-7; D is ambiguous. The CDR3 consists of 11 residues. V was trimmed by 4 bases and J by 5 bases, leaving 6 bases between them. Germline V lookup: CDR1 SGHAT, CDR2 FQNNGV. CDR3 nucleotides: TGTGCCAGCAGCTCCGTCCACGAGCAGTACTTC. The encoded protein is CASSSVHEQYF.

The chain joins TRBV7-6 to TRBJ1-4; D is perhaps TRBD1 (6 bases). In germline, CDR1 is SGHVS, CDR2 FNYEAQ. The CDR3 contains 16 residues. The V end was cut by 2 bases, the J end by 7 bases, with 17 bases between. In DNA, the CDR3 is TGTGCCAGCAGCTTATGGACAGTCAAAGAGGGTGAAAAACTGTTTTTT. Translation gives CASSLWTVKEGEKLFF.

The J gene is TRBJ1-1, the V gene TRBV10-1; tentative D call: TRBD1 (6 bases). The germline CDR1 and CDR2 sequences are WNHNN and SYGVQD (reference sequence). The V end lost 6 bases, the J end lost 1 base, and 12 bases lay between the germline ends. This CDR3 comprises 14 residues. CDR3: CASRVDRANTEAFF. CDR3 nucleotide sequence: TGCGCCAGCAGGGTGGACAGAGCGAACACTGAAGCTTTCTTT.

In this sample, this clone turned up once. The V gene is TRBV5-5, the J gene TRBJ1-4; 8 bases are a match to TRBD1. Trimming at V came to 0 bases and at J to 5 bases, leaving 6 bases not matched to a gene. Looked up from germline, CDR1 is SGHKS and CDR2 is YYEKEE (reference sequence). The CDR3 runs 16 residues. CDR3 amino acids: CASSLGLTGGNEKLFF. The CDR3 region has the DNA TGTGCCAGCAGCTTGGGGCTAACAGGGGGGAATGAAAAACTGTTTTTT.

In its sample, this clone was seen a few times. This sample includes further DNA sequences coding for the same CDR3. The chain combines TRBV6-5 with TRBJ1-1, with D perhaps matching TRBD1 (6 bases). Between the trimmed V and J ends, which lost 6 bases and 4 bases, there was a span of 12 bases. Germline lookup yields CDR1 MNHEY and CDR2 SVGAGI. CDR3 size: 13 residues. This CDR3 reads CASRQGFGTEAFF. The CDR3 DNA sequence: TGTGCCAGCAGGCAGGGGTTCGGCACTGAAGCTTTCTTT.

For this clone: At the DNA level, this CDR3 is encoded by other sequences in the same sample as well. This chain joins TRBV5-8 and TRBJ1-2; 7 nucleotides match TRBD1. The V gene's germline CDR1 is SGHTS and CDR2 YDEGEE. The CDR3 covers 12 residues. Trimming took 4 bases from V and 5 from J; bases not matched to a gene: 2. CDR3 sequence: CASSRDRYGYTF. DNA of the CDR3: TGTGCCAGCAGCCGGGACAGATATGGCTACACCTTC.

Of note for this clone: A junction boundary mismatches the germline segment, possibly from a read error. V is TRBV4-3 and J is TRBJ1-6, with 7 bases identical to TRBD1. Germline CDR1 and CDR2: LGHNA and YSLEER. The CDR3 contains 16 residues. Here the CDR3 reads CASSQNYLQGYSPLRF. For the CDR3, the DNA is TGCGCCAGCAGCCAGAACTATCTACAGGGGTATTCACCCCTCCGCTTT.

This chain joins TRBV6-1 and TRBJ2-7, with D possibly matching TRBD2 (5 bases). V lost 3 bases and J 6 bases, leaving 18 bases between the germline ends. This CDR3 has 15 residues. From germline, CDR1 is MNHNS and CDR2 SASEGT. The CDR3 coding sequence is TGTGCCAGCAGTGATTCTTGGAGCGGCGCTCTCGAGCAGTACTTC. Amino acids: CASSDSWSGALEQYF.

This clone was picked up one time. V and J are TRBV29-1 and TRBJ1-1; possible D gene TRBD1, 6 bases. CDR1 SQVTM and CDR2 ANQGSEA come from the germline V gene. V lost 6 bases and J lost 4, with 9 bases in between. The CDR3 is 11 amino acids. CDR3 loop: CSVRGATEAFF. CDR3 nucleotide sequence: TGCAGCGTCCGGGGGGCCACTGAAGCTTTCTTT.

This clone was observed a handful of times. The CDR3 sequence is CASSELYEQYF. CDR3 DNA sequence: TGTGCCAGCAGTGAACTATACGAGCAGTACTTC. The chain combines TRBV6-1 with TRBJ2-7; D is unclear. The V end lost 2 bases, the J end lost 4 bases, and 3 bases lay between the germline ends. Germline V lookup: CDR1 MNHNS, CDR2 SASEGT. This CDR3 spans 11 amino acids.

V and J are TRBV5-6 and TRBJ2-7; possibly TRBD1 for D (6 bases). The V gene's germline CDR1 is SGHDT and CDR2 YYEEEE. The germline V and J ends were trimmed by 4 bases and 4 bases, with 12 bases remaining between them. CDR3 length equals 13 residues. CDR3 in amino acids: CASSRQQGYEQYF. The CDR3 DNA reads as TGTGCCAGCAGCCGACAACAGGGTTACGAGCAGTACTTC. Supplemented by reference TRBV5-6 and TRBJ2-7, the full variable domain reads DAGVTQSPTHLIKTRGQQVTLRCSPKSGHDTVSWYQQALGQGPQFIFQYYEEEERQRGNFPDRFSGHQFPNYSSELNVNALLLGDSALYLCASSRQQGYEQYFGPGTRLTVT.

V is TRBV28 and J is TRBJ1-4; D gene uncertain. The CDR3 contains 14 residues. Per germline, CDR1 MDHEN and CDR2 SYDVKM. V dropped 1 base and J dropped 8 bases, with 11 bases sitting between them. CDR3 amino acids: CASSLLGSGEKLFF. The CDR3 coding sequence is TGTGCCAGCAGTTTATTGGGCTCTGGGGAAAAACTGTTTTTT.

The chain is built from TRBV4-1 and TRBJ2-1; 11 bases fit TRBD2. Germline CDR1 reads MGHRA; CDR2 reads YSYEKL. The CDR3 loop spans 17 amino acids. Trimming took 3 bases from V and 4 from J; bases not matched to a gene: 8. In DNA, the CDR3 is TGCGCCAGCAGCCAGGCGAAGGGACTAGCGGATTACAATGAGCAGTTCTTC. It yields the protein CASSQAKGLADYNEQFF.

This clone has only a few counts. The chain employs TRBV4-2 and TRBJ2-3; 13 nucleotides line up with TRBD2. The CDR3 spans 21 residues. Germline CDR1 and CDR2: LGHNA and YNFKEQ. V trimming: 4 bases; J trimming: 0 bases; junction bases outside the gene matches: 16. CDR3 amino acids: CASSPGLAGVHQIASTDTQYF. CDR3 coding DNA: TGTGCCAGCAGCCCAGGACTAGCGGGAGTCCACCAAATCGCTAGCACAGATACGCAGTATTTT.

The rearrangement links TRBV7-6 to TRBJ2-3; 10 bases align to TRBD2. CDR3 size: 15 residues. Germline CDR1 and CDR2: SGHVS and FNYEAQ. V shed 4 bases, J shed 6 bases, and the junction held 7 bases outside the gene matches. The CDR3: CASSYSGGAGDTQYF. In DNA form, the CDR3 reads TGTGCCAGCAGCTACAGCGGGGGGGCAGGTGATACGCAGTATTTT.

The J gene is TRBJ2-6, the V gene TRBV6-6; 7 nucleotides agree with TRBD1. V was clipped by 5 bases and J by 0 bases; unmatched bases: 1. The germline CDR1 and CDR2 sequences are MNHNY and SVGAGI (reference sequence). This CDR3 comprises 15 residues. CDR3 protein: CASSTGDSGANVLTF. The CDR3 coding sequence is TGTGCCAGCAGTACAGGGGACTCTGGGGCCAACGTCCTGACTTTC.

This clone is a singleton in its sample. The CDR3 reads CASSLGDSGYGYTF. DNA of the CDR3: TGCGCCAGCAGCTTGGGGGACAGTGGGTATGGCTACACCTTC. This chain connects TRBV5-1 to TRBJ1-2, with 7 bases fitting TRBD1. CDR3 length: 14 amino acids. From germline, CDR1 is SGHRS and CDR2 YFSETQ. V was clipped by 0 bases and J by 5 bases; unmatched bases: 4.

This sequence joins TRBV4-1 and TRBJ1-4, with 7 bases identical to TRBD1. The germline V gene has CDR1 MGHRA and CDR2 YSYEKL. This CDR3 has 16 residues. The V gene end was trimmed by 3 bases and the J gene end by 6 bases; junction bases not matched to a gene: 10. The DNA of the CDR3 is TGCGCCAGCAGCCAGATCCGGGACAGCCTGTATGAAAAACTGTTTTTT. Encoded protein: CASSQIRDSLYEKLFF.